This T cell receptor (beta chain) was identified in a study of blood T cell repertoires in COVID-19. Looking at the study overall: Samples taken during acute and convalescent COVID-19 were collected in the United States, Italy and Spain.

This clone showed up just a few times. As processed by the authors: Amplification of reference gene primers was used by the study to estimate nucleated cell counts. Sequencing was performed with immunoSEQ multiplex PCR; in TCRdb, only in-frame clones are kept and a portion is missing. V and J calls and clone size follow that table, whereas D and trimming were derived from the DNA. The data contain 6,400 or so clones, 80% to 90% of them singletons. The CDR3 extends over 16 amino acids. The trim removed 4 bases at V and 0 bases at J, leaving 7 bases unmatched. Germline-derived CDR1 and CDR2 are MNHEY and SVGAGI.

V gene TRBV6-5 combines with J gene TRBJ1-2; TRBD1 matches at 8 bases. This TCR came from a man aged 70 or older with active COVID-19. Sequenced sample: peripheral blood. The DNA of the CDR3 is TGTGCCAGCAGTTCTCGGGGGACAGGTACTAACTATGGCTACACCTTC. Encoded protein: CASSSRGTGTNYGYTF.